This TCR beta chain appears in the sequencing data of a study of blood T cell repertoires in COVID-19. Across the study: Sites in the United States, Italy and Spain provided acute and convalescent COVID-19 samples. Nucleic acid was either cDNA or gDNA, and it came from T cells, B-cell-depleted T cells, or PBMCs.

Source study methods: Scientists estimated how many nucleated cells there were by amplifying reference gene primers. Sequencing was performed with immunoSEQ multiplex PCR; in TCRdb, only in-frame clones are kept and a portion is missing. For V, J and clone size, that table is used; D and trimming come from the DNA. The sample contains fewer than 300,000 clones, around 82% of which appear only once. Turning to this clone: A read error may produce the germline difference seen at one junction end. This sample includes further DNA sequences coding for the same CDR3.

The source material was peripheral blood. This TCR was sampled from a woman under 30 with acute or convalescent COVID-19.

The CDR3 bases are TGTGCCAGCAGGATTACGGCGGGGACAGGTCAACTGGCCCTCTCCGAGCAGTACTTT. Translation: CASRITAGTGQLALSEQYF. The V call is TRBV28, the J call TRBJ2-7; 8 bases match TRBD1. The CDR3 extends over 19 amino acids. CDR1 and CDR2 (germline): MDHEN, SYDVKM.